This TCR beta chain was recorded in a study of persistence of HIV-infected CD4 T cells (dated by TCRdb to 2018 to 2020). Notes on the research overall: Participants had been on suppressive ART for a median of roughly eight years. Apart from a couple of participants who underwent leukapheresis at a single time point, peripheral blood samples of up to roughly 180 mL were collected from participants at multiple time points. CMV- and HIV-1 Gag-responding CD4+ T cells were isolated from ART-treated individuals so that antigen-driven clonal expansion of HIV-1-infected cells could be examined. The TCR cluster analysis across participants included eight or nine participants for CMV and six or seven participants for Gag. Proviral sequencing was used to assess clonality among infected cells, whereas TCRbeta sequencing gauged the clonality of all cells within each sorted population.

TCRbeta repertoires were sequenced from genomic DNA with the immunoSEQ hsTCRB assay version 4 in survey mode. Genomic DNA was diluted to 9 to 10 ng/uL, and up to roughly 1 ug per sample was used for TCRbeta sequencing. The original methods were these. TCRbeta data analysis was done in ImmunoSeq Analyzer 3.0, and diversity was calculated on productive nucleotide rearrangements. The improved Chao index was used to estimate lower-bound TCR diversity, and the Gini coefficient was used to estimate clonality using the Immunarch R package. When different nucleotide rearrangements encoded the same CDR3beta amino acid sequence, each rearrangement was treated as a distinct clonotype. TCRbeta sequences significantly enriched in antigen-responding cells relative to anti-CD3/anti-CD28-activated cells were identified by differential abundance analysis. TCRs were clustered by predicted peptide-MHC specificity with GLIPH2, both within individual participants and across merged participant data sets. TCRdb's version of the immuneACCESS table is confined to in-frame rearrangements and falls short of the full clone set. An unresolved V gene accounts for under half of the shortfall where checked; the remainder is of unknown origin. D and trimming were read from the DNA, whereas the V and J calls and clone size are those reported in that table. The sample includes over 10,000 clones, with under 70% observed a single time. The ten largest clones capture about 7% of the sample.

As to this clone: Its antigen target is currently unknown. No base quality values were provided; no much bigger clone lies one nucleotide off.

Deletion took 6 bases off V and 2 bases off J, with a span of 13 bases between the germline ends. The CDR3 runs 15 residues from the cysteine to the phenylalanine. Only the CDR3 DNA is retained, 45 bases long and in frame from the first base. Via the germline V gene, CDR1 is WSHSY and CDR2 SAAADI. On the study overall, not on this receptor specifically: The study involved few individuals and tested only a limited range of antigens. Antigen-responding cells were enriched for expanded CDR3beta sequences that were degenerate, which suggests that CD4+ responses to CMV and Gag underwent convergent selection. Because the TCR analyses were done in bulk, restricting them to just the rare CMV-responding cells that actually carried HIV-1 proviruses was not possible. TCRbeta richness in CMV- and Gag-responding cells was significantly lower than in anti-CD3/anti-CD28-responding cells; CMV-responding cells had higher oligoclonality than CD3/CD28-stimulated and Gag-responding cells. A correlation was observed between TCR oligoclonality and proviral oligoclonality within the same sorted populations.

The treatment or condition label corresponds to: suppressive antiretroviral therapy. A pool of overlapping HIV-1 Gag 15-mer peptides was used at about 0.96 ug per peptide per mL for cell stimulation. CD4+ T cells that responded were sorted based on upregulation of both CD40 ligand and CD69. HIV-1-infected adults in whom suppressive ART had been started during chronic infection were enrolled as participants. For at least 4 years, participants had undetectable plasma HIV-1 RNA, below 50 copies/mL. To be included, a participant needed positive CMV serology and a CD4+ T cell count above 400 cells/uL. Before stimulation, PBMCs were isolated using density centrifugation and then depleted of CD8+ T cells. For less than 20 hours, the CD8-depleted PBMCs were stimulated with anti-CD28/CD49d costimulation, a CD40-blocking antibody, and enfuvirtide to prevent new infections. Sorting was done on either a Beckman Coulter MoFlo Legacy or an XDP sorter, and propidium iodide was used to exclude dead cells. Genomic DNA was extracted with the QIAamp DNA Mini Kit for samples above one million cells, otherwise with the Quick-DNA Microprep Kit.

This clonotype was sampled from an adult man with HIV who was CMV-seropositive. This material consisted of CD4+ T cells sorted from PBMCs after roughly 18-hour stimulation, taken from a patient who received antiretroviral therapy. Explained via the paper, the cell subset or site label denotes: CD40L+CD69+ CD4 T cells responding to HIV-1 Gag peptides. The rearranged segments are TRBV10-2 and TRBJ2-2; there is no confident call for the D gene. The CDR3 region has the sequence CASRREATNTGELFF. The DNA reads TGCGCCAGCAGAAGAGAGGCGACCAACACCGGGGAGCTGTTTTTT.